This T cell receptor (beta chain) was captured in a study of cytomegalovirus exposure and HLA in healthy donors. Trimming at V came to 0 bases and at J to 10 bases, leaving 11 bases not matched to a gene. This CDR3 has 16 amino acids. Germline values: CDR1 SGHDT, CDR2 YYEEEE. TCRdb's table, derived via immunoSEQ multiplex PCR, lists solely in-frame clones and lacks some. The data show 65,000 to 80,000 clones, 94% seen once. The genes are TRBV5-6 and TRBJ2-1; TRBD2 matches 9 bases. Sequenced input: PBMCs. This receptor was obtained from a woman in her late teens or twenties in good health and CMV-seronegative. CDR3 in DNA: TGTGCCAGCAGCTTGGCCGGGGTAGCGGGGGCGCGGGAGCAGTTCTTC. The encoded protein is CASSLAGVAGAREQFF.